This entry describes one T cell receptor (beta chain). What it binds is unknown. This sample is part of a study of Graves' ophthalmopathy and Graves' hyperthyroidism. Study details: At the time of initial diagnosis and before any treatment, peripheral blood was collected.

Germline V gene lookup returns CDR1 LNHNV and CDR2 YYDKDF (reference sequence). The CDR3 length is 14 residues. Between the trimmed V and J ends, which lost 2 bases and 2 bases, there was a span of 9 bases. Beta-chain TCR CDR3 regions were amplified from RNA transcripts. The authors performed first-round RT-PCR with HTBI primers and then a second-round multiplex PCR. In TCRdb, the multiplex PCR reads were re-called with MiXCR into one record per CDR3 protein. The sample has 150,000 to 200,000 distinct CDR3 sequences; roughly two fifths are singletons. Ophthalmopathy in the donors was of moderate-to-severe activity, with CAS ≥3, NOSPECS ≥4 and duration under 3 months. Whole-study results and caveats: Most expanded thyroid clonotypes above 0.001 frequency also appeared in blood.

The source of this sequence is a man aged 25-40 years with Graves' ophthalmopathy. The sample taken for sequencing was peripheral blood. The chain carries TRBV15 and TRBJ1-1; a weak D match, TRBD1 (5 bases). CDR3 in amino acids: CATSRTRTNTEAFF. CDR3 coding DNA: TGTGCCACCAGCAGAACCAGGACAAACACTGAAGCTTTCTTT. Together with reference TRBV15 and TRBJ1-1, the CDR3 gives the full variable domain: DAMVIQNPRYQVTQFGKPVTLSCSQTLNHNVMYWYQQKSSQAPKLLFHYYDKDFNNEADTPDNFQSRRPNTSFCFLDIRSPGLGDTAMYLCATSRTRTNTEAFFGQGTRLTVV.